A single sample gave rise to the 30 T cell receptor beta chains below, sequenced in a study of OX40 agonist ivuxolimab in advanced cancers. Clones were read by immunoSEQ multiplex PCR, and TCRdb kept only the in-frame ones, dropping some. The sample yields about 76,000 clones, about 91% seen once. The specimen comprised CD4+ or CD8+ T cells sorted from blood, sampled in a trial of the OX40 agonist ivuxolimab. The origin of the receptors is an adult with an advanced solid tumor such as melanoma, head and neck, liver or kidney cancer.

The chain's CDR3 is CASSRDRQAYEQYF. The CDR3 DNA follows: TGTGCCAGCAGCCGGGATCGACAGGCCTACGAGCAGTACTTC. The gene calls are TRBV6-5 and TRBJ2-7; tentative D call: TRBD1 (6 bases). CDR3 length equals 14 residues. Germline assignment: CDR1 MNHEY and CDR2 SVGAGI. The V and J ends lost 6 bases and 2 bases respectively, with 14 bases between them.

V usage is TRBV5-1 and J usage is TRBJ2-7; 10 bases are a match to TRBD1. Germline V CDR1 and CDR2: SGHRS, YFSETQ. V dropped 4 bases and J dropped 4; count of bases not matched to a gene: 8. The CDR3 totals 15 residues. For the CDR3, the DNA is TGCGCCAGCAGCATCCTGACAGGGGGCCTGTACGAGCAGTACTTC. Residues: CASSILTGGLYEQYF. The full variable domain, with the rest looked up from reference TRBV5-1 and TRBJ2-7, is KAGVTQTPRYLIKTRGQQVTLSCSPISGHRSVSWYQQTPGQGLQFLFEYFSETQRNKGNFPGRFSGRQFSNSRSEMNVSTLELGDSALYLCASSILTGGLYEQYFGPGTRLTVT.

CDR3 protein: CASGGRPNPYEQYF. For the CDR3, the DNA is TGTGCCAGCGGCGGGAGGCCTAACCCCTACGAGCAGTACTTC. The chain combines TRBV5-6 with TRBJ2-7; TRBD2 aligns across 8 bases. There are 14 residues in the CDR3. V lost 7 bases and J lost 2; bases outside the gene matches: 8. Germline-derived CDR1 and CDR2 are SGHDT and YYEEEE.

The V gene is TRBV2, the J gene TRBJ1-2; D might be TRBD1 (6 bases). The CDR3 contains 14 residues. The V end was cut by 5 bases, the J end by 2 bases, with 12 bases between. The germline V gene encodes CDR1 SNHLY and CDR2 FYNNEI. In nucleotides, the CDR3 is TGTGCCAGCAGTCCGACAGGTCTCAACTATGGCTACACCTTC. Protein sequence: CASSPTGLNYGYTF.

This chain uses TRBV28 with TRBJ1-2; no clear D. CDR1 and CDR2 from the germline V gene are MDHEN and SYDVKM. Between the trimmed V and J ends, which lost 4 bases and 3 bases, there was a span of 6 bases. The CDR3 is 12 residues long. In nucleotides, the CDR3 is TGTGCCAGCAGTTCCTCACACTATGGCTACACCTTC. Amino acids: CASSSSHYGYTF.

The V gene is TRBV11-1, the J gene TRBJ1-2; D is perhaps TRBD1 (5 bases). Trimming cost V 5 bases and J 4 bases, with 11 bases left between them. The V gene's germline CDR1 is SGHAT and CDR2 FQDESV (reference sequence). CDR3 length equals 13 residues. Written as DNA, the CDR3 is TGTGCCAGCAGCCTGGGGGGGACCTATGGCTACACCTTC. Translation gives CASSLGGTYGYTF.

This clone was detected once. This sequence joins TRBV29-1 and TRBJ2-2; D might be TRBD2 (6 bases). In germline, CDR1 is SQVTM, CDR2 ANQGSEA. The CDR3 length is 16 residues. The ends were cut back, 7 bases at V and 0 bases at J, with 18 bases in the middle. This chain's CDR3 is CSGRGWGGANTGELFF. Here the CDR3 DNA reads TGCAGCGGACGGGGTTGGGGCGGGGCGAACACCGGGGAGCTGTTTTTT.

The V and J genes are TRBV9 and TRBJ2-1, with 7 bases aligning to TRBD1. The CDR3 has 16 amino acids. With 2 bases clipped from V and 4 bases from J, the junction kept 9 bases outside the gene matches. CDR1 is SGDLS, CDR2 YYNGEE, per germline. The CDR3 sequence is CASSVSQGSYYNEQFF. The CDR3, as DNA: TGTGCCAGCAGCGTTTCACAGGGGAGCTATTACAATGAGCAGTTCTTC. The full variable domain, rest sourced from reference TRBV9 and TRBJ2-1, is DSGVTQTPKHLITATGQRVTLRCSPRSGDLSVYWYQQSLDQGLQFLIQYYNGEERAKGNILERFSAQQFPDLHSELNLSSLELGDSALYFCASSVSQGSYYNEQFFGPGTRLTVL.

The chain couples TRBV2 to TRBJ2-2; TRBD2 aligns across 8 bases. This CDR3 has 13 residues. After removal of 8 bases from V and 3 bases from J, the junction contained 2 bases not matched to a gene. The germline CDR1 and CDR2 sequences are SNHLY and FYNNEI. The CDR3 protein is CASEREHTGELFF. The CDR3 nucleotides read TGTGCCAGCGAGCGGGAGCACACCGGGGAGCTGTTTTTT.

V usage is TRBV7-2 and J usage is TRBJ2-4; D remains unclear. This CDR3 has 19 residues. Germline CDR1 reads SGHTA; CDR2 reads FQGNSA. V lost 5 bases and J 0 bases, leaving 23 bases between the germline ends. CDR3 in amino acids: CASSPSWSVTLLAKNIQYF. CDR3 coding DNA: TGTGCCAGCAGCCCCTCGTGGTCAGTTACCTTATTAGCCAAAAACATTCAGTACTTC.

CDR3 DNA: TGTGCCTGGAGTGGACTAGCGGATTGGGAGCAGTACTTC. Translated, it gives CAWSGLADWEQYF. The chain recombines TRBV30 with TRBJ2-7; the match to TRBD2 covers 9 bases. Germline V lookup: CDR1 GTSNPN, CDR2 SVGIG (reference sequence). This CDR3 spans 13 amino acids. Trimming took 1 base from V and 7 from J; bases not matched to a gene: 5. Combining the CDR3 with reference TRBV30 and TRBJ2-7 gives the whole variable domain SQTIHQWPATLVQPVGSPLSLECTVEGTSNPNLYWYRQAAGRGLQLLFYSVGIGQISSEVPQNLSASRPQDRQFILSSKKLLLSDSGFYLCAWSGLADWEQYFGPGTRLTVT.

The chain is built from TRBV5-4 and TRBJ1-2; 7 nucleotides agree with TRBD1. Germline-derived CDR1 and CDR2 are SGHNT and YYREEE (reference sequence). The CDR3 sequence is 15 residues long. V lost 0 bases to trimming and J lost 2 bases; unmatched junction nucleotides: 4. The CDR3 is CASSLGGTDNYGYTF. In DNA form, the CDR3 reads TGTGCCAGCAGCTTGGGAGGGACAGACAACTATGGCTACACCTTC.

The J gene is TRBJ1-6, the V gene TRBV7-9; a weak D match, TRBD1 (6 bases). Germline values: CDR1 SEHNR, CDR2 FQNEAQ (reference sequence). Deletions cut 5 bases from V and 5 bases from J, with 13 bases between. This CDR3 has 15 residues. Here the CDR3 DNA reads TGTGCCAGCAGCATAACCGGGGACAATAATTCACCCCTCCACTTT. This sequence encodes CASSITGDNNSPLHF.

J is TRBJ2-7 and V is TRBV28, with 11 positions matching TRBD2. The CDR3 totals 15 residues. The V and J ends lost 2 bases and 6 bases, in that order; junction bases with no gene match: 6. Germline CDR1 MDHEN, CDR2 SYDVKM. The CDR3, as DNA: TGTGCCAGCAGTTTAAGTTCTAGCGGGAGGATCGAGCAGTACTTC. Translated, it gives CASSLSSSGRIEQYF. The full variable domain, its missing parts supplied by reference TRBV28 and TRBJ2-7, is DVKVTQSSRYLVKRTGEKVFLECVQDMDHENMFWYRQDPGLGLRLIYFSYDVKMKEKGDIPEGYSVSREKKERFSLILESASTNQTSMYLCASSLSSSGRIEQYFGPGTRLTVT.

The chain employs TRBV28 and TRBJ2-7, with 11 bases that match TRBD2. In germline, CDR1 is MDHEN, CDR2 SYDVKM. V shed 2 bases, J shed 0 bases, and the junction held 6 bases outside the gene matches. CDR3 length: 17 amino acids. CDR3 bases: TGTGCCAGCAGTTTAGTACGACTAGCGGGAATCTCCTACGAGCAGTACTTC. Amino acids: CASSLVRLAGISYEQYF. Full variable domain (missing parts from reference TRBV28 and TRBJ2-7): DVKVTQSSRYLVKRTGEKVFLECVQDMDHENMFWYRQDPGLGLRLIYFSYDVKMKEKGDIPEGYSVSREKKERFSLILESASTNQTSMYLCASSLVRLAGISYEQYFGPGTRLTVT.

Points on this clone: This sample also contains other DNA sequences that code for the same CDR3. The chain uses TRBV18 and TRBJ2-5; 7 bases are a match to TRBD1. This CDR3 is built from 13 residues. The trim removed 3 bases at V and 5 bases at J, leaving 3 bases unmatched. Germline V gene sequence: CDR1 KGHSH, CDR2 LQKENI. Here the CDR3 reads CASSPGQRETQYF. The CDR3, as DNA: TGTGCCAGCTCACCGGGACAGCGGGAGACCCAGTACTTC.

The chain combines TRBV5-1 with TRBJ1-1; 9 bases agree with TRBD1. CDR3 size: 16 residues. V trimming: 4 bases; J trimming: 4 bases; junction bases outside the gene matches: 11. Germline V lookup: CDR1 SGHRS, CDR2 YFSETQ. For the CDR3, the DNA is TGCGCCAGCAGCCCGAACCCCCCGGGACAGGGCACTGAAGCTTTCTTT. This translates into CASSPNPPGQGTEAFF.

This chain connects TRBV2 to TRBJ2-7, with a tentative D call TRBD1 (6 bases). Germline V gene sequence: CDR1 SNHLY, CDR2 FYNNEI. Trimming cost V 4 bases and J 0 bases, with 10 bases left between them. The length of the CDR3 is 14 residues. CDR3 loop: CASSGVDSSYEQYV. DNA of the CDR3: TGTGCCAGCAGTGGTGTGGACAGCTCCTACGAGCAGTACGTC.

V usage is TRBV28 and J usage is TRBJ2-2; 11 bases map to TRBD2. V lost 6 bases and J lost 5; bases outside the gene matches: 2. Per the germline V gene, CDR1 is MDHEN and CDR2 is SYDVKM. This CDR3 is built from 14 residues. This CDR3 is CASRTSGVTGELFF. In nucleotides, the CDR3 is TGTGCCAGCAGGACTAGCGGGGTAACCGGGGAGCTGTTTTTT. Full variable domain (rest looked up from reference TRBV28 and TRBJ2-2): DVKVTQSSRYLVKRTGEKVFLECVQDMDHENMFWYRQDPGLGLRLIYFSYDVKMKEKGDIPEGYSVSREKKERFSLILESASTNQTSMYLCASRTSGVTGELFFGEGSRLTVL.

This chain uses TRBV7-2 with TRBJ2-6; TRBD2 might be the D (5 bases). The CDR3 has 15 residues. The V gene's germline CDR1 is SGHTA and CDR2 FQGNSA. Trimming took 7 bases from V and 4 from J, leaving 14 bases between them. CDR3 in DNA: TGTGCCAGCATTTCCGGGGTGGTCGGGGCCAACGTCCTGACTTTC. This translates into CASISGVVGANVLTF.

This clone occurred a few times. The gene calls are TRBV4-1 and TRBJ1-2; 8 bases line up with TRBD1. With 6 bases clipped from V and 8 bases from J, the junction kept 11 bases outside the gene matches. Germline values: CDR1 MGHRA, CDR2 YSYEKL. The CDR3 loop spans 14 amino acids. The CDR3 here is CASSPIPRGLGYTF. Here the CDR3 DNA reads TGCGCCAGCAGTCCTATCCCCAGGGGGCTAGGCTACACCTTC.

The CDR3 protein is CASSDRTERRGYTF. CDR3 bases: TGTGCCAGCAGCGACAGGACAGAGCGGCGTGGCTACACCTTC. This rearrangement joins TRBV7-2 to TRBJ1-2, with a tentative D call TRBD1 (6 bases). This CDR3 spans 14 amino acids. The ends were cut back, 5 bases at V and 7 bases at J, with 17 bases in the middle. Germline-derived CDR1 and CDR2 are SGHTA and FQGNSA. Full variable domain (remainder filled in from reference TRBV7-2 and TRBJ1-2): GAGVSQSPSNKVTEKGKDVELRCDPISGHTALYWYRQSLGQGLEFLIYFQGNSAPDKSGLPSDRFSAERTGGSVSTLTIQRTQQEDSAVYLCASSDRTERRGYTFGSGTRLTVV.

The chain joins TRBV4-2 to TRBJ2-7; no clear D gene. The V gene lost 1 base and the J gene lost 3 bases, with 13 bases spanning the gap. Per the germline V gene, CDR1 is LGHNA and CDR2 is YNFKEQ. The CDR3 length is 15 residues. CDR3 bases: TGTGCCAGCAGCCAAGTCATGGGGTTGAACTACGAGCAGTACTTC. This codes for CASSQVMGLNYEQYF.

This clone appeared a single time. The identical CDR3 is also encoded by other nucleotide sequences in the sample. The chain recombines TRBV2 with TRBJ2-1, with D unclear. CDR3 length equals 11 residues. The V gene lost 6 bases and the J gene lost 4 bases, with 4 bases spanning the gap. The germline CDR1 and CDR2 sequences are SNHLY and FYNNEI. The CDR3 loop is CASSGYNEQFF. The DNA of the CDR3 is TGTGCCAGCAGCGGATACAATGAGCAGTTCTTC.

Only a few counts were recorded for this clone. The chain carries TRBV11-1 and TRBJ1-5; D unclear. Germline CDR1 is SGHAT and CDR2 is FQDESV (reference sequence). This CDR3 has 13 amino acids. With 3 bases removed from V and 3 bases from J, the gap between germline ends came to 6 bases. The CDR3 spells CASSFEFNQPQHF. Written as DNA, the CDR3 is TGTGCCAGCAGCTTCGAATTCAATCAGCCCCAGCATTTT.

The chain combines TRBV5-6 with TRBJ2-5; tentatively, D is TRBD2 (6 bases). Germline lookup yields CDR1 SGHDT and CDR2 YYEEEE. CDR3 length: 13 amino acids. The V end lost 3 bases, the J end lost 5 bases, and 11 bases lay between the germline ends. CDR3 nucleotide sequence: TGTGCCAGCAGCTCGGGAGATGGGGAGACCCAGTACTTC. Its protein is CASSSGDGETQYF.

CDR3 sequence reads: CASSQEGGKQPQHF. DNA for the CDR3: TGTGCCAGCAGCCAAGAGGGGGGGAAACAGCCCCAGCATTTT. The chain recombines TRBV27 with TRBJ1-5; TRBD1 might be the D (6 bases). Trimming shortened V by 6 bases and J by 7 bases, and 16 bases separated the two germline ends. Per the germline V gene, CDR1 is MNHEY and CDR2 is SMNVEV (reference sequence). This CDR3 has 14 amino acids.

This chain uses TRBV6-6 with TRBJ2-3; no clear D gene. Trimming left V 6 bases short and J 0 bases short, with 4 bases between. The germline gives CDR1 MNHNY, CDR2 SVGAGI (reference sequence). This CDR3 spans 12 amino acids. In nucleotides, the CDR3 is TGTGCCAGCAGGGCTAGCACAGATACGCAGTATTTT. Protein product: CASRASTDTQYF.

The chain uses TRBV10-3 and TRBJ2-7, with D possibly called TRBD1 or TRBD2 (6 bases each). Germline V gene sequence: CDR1 ENHRY, CDR2 SYGVKD. Trimming left V 10 bases short and J 0 bases short, with 10 bases between. The CDR3 is made up of 12 amino acids. CDR3 bases: TGTGCCACCGGGGGCAGCTCCTACGAGCAGTACTTC. This codes for CATGGSSYEQYF.

The chain joins TRBV6-1 to TRBJ1-5; TRBD1 might be the D (5 bases). Germline CDR1 MNHNS, CDR2 SASEGT. V was pared by 4 bases and J by 2 bases, with 15 bases between. The CDR3 covers 16 residues. The CDR3 sequence is CASSAAFRRGNQPQHF. Written as DNA, the CDR3 is TGTGCCAGCAGTGCAGCCTTTCGCAGGGGCAATCAGCCCCAGCATTTT.